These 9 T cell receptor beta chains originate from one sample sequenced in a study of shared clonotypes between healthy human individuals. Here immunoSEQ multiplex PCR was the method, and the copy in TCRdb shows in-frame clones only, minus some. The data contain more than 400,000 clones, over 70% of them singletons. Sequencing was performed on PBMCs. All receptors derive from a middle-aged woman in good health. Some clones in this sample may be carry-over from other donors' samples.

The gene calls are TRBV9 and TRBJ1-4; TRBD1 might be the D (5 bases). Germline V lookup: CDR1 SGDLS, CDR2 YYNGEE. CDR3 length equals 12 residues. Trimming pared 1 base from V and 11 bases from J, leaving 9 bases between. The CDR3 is CASSVLRGKLFF. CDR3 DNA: TGTGCCAGCAGCGTACTCCGGGGGAAACTGTTTTTT. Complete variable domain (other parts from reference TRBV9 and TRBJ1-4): DSGVTQTPKHLITATGQRVTLRCSPRSGDLSVYWYQQSLDQGLQFLIQYYNGEERAKGNILERFSAQQFPDLHSELNLSSLELGDSALYFCASSVLRGKLFFGSGTQLSVL.

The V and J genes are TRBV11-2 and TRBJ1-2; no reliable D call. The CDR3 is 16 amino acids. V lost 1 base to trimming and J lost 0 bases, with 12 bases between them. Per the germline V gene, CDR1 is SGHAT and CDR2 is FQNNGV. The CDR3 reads CASSLGRRMANYGYTF. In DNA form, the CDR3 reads TGTGCCAGCAGCTTAGGAAGGCGGATGGCTAACTATGGCTACACCTTC.

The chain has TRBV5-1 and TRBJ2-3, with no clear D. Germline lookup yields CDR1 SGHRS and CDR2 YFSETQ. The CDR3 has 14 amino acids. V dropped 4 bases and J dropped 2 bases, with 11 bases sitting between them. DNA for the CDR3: TGCGCCAGCAGCCCCGAGGCCCTCACAGATACGCAGTATTTT. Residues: CASSPEALTDTQYF.

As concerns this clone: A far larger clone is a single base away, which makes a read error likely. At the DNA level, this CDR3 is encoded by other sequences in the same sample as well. The CDR3, as DNA: TGCGCCAGCAGCTTAGCAACGGGAGGTGGAGAGACCCAGTACTTC. This encodes CASSLATGGGETQYF. This sequence joins TRBV5-1 and TRBJ2-5, with 7 bases identical to TRBD2. This CDR3 region has 15 residues. Germline trimming cut 2 bases from V and 4 bases from J; bases unmatched to any gene: 8. CDR1 SGHRS and CDR2 YFSETQ come from the germline V gene.

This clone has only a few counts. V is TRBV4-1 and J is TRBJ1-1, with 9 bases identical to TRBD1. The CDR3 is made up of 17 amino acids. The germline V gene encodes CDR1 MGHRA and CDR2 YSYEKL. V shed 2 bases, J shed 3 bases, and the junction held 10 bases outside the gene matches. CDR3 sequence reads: CASSQTPATGGDTEAFF. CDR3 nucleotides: TGCGCCAGCAGCCAAACCCCTGCGACAGGGGGAGACACTGAAGCTTTCTTT.

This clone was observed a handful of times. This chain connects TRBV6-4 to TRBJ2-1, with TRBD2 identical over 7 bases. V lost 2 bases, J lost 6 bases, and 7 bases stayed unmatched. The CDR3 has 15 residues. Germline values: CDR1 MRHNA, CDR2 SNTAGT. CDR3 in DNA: TGTGCCAGCAGTGACCGGGGGGAGGGGTTCAATGAGCAGTTCTTC. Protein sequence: CASSDRGEGFNEQFF.

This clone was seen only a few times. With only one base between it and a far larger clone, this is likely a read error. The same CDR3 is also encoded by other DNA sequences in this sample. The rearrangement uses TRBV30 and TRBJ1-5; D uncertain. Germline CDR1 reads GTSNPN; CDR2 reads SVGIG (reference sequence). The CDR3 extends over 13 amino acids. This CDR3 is CAWSGTGNQPQHF. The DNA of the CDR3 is TGTGCCTGGAGTGGGACGGGGAATCAGCCACAGCATTTT.

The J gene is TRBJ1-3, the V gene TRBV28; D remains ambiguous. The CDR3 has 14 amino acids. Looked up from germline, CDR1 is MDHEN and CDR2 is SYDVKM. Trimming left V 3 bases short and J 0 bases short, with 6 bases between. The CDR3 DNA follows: TGTGCCAGCAGTTTGCTGAACTCTGGAAACACCATATATTTT. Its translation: CASSLLNSGNTIYF.

CDR3 nucleotides: TGTGCCAGCAGCGAGGGGGCCTCGGAGACCCAGTACTTC. Its translation is CASSEGASETQYF. The chain is built from TRBV7-2 and TRBJ2-5; 7 bases are shared with TRBD1. The J segment lost 5 bases and the V segment lost 5 bases, leaving 5 bases of the junction unmatched. The CDR3 runs to 13 residues. The germline gives CDR1 SGHTA, CDR2 FQGNSA.